Following are 16 T cell receptor beta chains from one sample sequenced in a study of blood T cell repertoires in COVID-19. TCRdb's table, derived via immunoSEQ multiplex PCR, lists solely in-frame clones and lacks some. The sample consists of about 18,000 clones, approximately 92% of them appearing once. The specimen was peripheral blood. The origin of the receptors is a man aged 55-75 years with active COVID-19.

CDR3 bases: TGTGCCAGCAGCCGTATAGCGGGGGAACCCTACGAGCAGTACTTC. Its translation: CASSRIAGEPYEQYF. The chain combines TRBV5-6 with TRBJ2-7; TRBD2 aligns across 9 bases. Germline trimming cut 4 bases from V and 2 bases from J; bases unmatched to any gene: 7. Germline-derived CDR1 and CDR2 are SGHDT and YYEEEE. The CDR3 length is 15 residues.

The rearrangement uses TRBV4-1 and TRBJ2-1; 13 bases map to TRBD2. V lost 7 bases and J lost 1; bases outside the gene matches: 16. CDR3 length equals 20 residues. Germline V gene data show CDR1 as MGHRA and CDR2 as YSYEKL. The CDR3 here is CASTRTTLAGGPKSYNEQFF. The CDR3 DNA is TGCGCCAGCACCCGGACAACACTAGCGGGAGGGCCTAAGTCCTACAATGAGCAGTTCTTC.

CDR3 DNA: TGTGCCACCAGTGATTCCCGAGAGACCCAGTACTTC. It codes for CATSDSRETQYF. This rearrangement joins TRBV24-1 to TRBJ2-5; unclear D gene. Germline CDR1 reads KGHDR; CDR2 reads SFDVKD. V was clipped by 2 bases and J by 4 bases, with 4 bases between them. The length of the CDR3 is 12 residues.

The chain uses TRBV5-1 and TRBJ2-7, with 8 bases that match TRBD1. The CDR3 loop spans 15 amino acids. V trimming: 4 bases; J trimming: 5 bases; junction bases outside the gene matches: 11. Germline CDR1 is SGHRS and CDR2 is YFSETQ. The chain's CDR3 is CASSPRQGRGNEQYF. In DNA form, the CDR3 reads TGCGCCAGCAGCCCCCGACAGGGGAGAGGGAACGAGCAGTACTTC.

The chain has TRBV6-5 and TRBJ1-6; tentatively, D is TRBD1 (5 bases). The CDR3 has 15 residues. From germline, CDR1 is MNHEY and CDR2 SVGAGI. Trimming took off 7 bases at V and 10 bases at J, with 20 bases between the two ends. CDR3 nucleotide sequence: TGTGCCAGCATTGTTTTGGGGACTTTAGGATCACCCCTCCACTTT. Its protein product is CASIVLGTLGSPLHF.

This clone is a singleton in its sample. The J gene is TRBJ1-4, the V gene TRBV19; 9 bases are shared with TRBD1. This CDR3 is 15 amino acids long. The junction had 6 bases not matched to a gene; V was cut back by 5 bases and J by 5 bases. Germline V gives CDR1 LNHDA, CDR2 SQIVND (reference sequence). In DNA form, the CDR3 reads TGTGCCAGTAGTGCGGGACAGGGAATAAATGAAAAACTGTTTTTT. Protein sequence: CASSAGQGINEKLFF.

The chain links TRBV5-1 to TRBJ2-3; D gene ambiguous. This CDR3 contains 12 residues. V was trimmed by 2 bases and J by 6 bases, leaving 7 bases between them. Per the germline V gene, CDR1 is SGHRS and CDR2 is YFSETQ. The CDR3 DNA is TGCGCCAGCAGCTTTGGAGTCGATACGCAGTATTTT. Protein product: CASSFGVDTQYF.

This sequence joins TRBV28 and TRBJ2-7; tentative D call: TRBD2 (6 bases). Germline assignment: CDR1 MDHEN and CDR2 SYDVKM. The CDR3 runs to 14 residues. Deletions cut 7 bases from V and 4 bases from J, with 17 bases between. CDR3 sequence reads: CASNQSPGTYEQYF. The CDR3 DNA reads as TGTGCCAGCAACCAAAGCCCGGGGACTTACGAGCAGTACTTC. Full variable domain (rest looked up from reference TRBV28 and TRBJ2-7): DVKVTQSSRYLVKRTGEKVFLECVQDMDHENMFWYRQDPGLGLRLIYFSYDVKMKEKGDIPEGYSVSREKKERFSLILESASTNQTSMYLCASNQSPGTYEQYFGPGTRLTVT.

The V and J genes are TRBV29-1 and TRBJ2-3, with D maybe TRBD2 (5 bases). V lost 7 bases to trimming and J lost 0 bases, with 11 bases between them. The CDR3 covers 13 residues. Germline V gives CDR1 SQVTM, CDR2 ANQGSEA. Here the CDR3 DNA reads TGCAGCGGAGACTACCTGAGCACAGATACGCAGTATTTT. This translates into CSGDYLSTDTQYF.

J is TRBJ2-6 and V is TRBV7-6; the D gene is possibly TRBD2 (6 bases). The ends were cut back, 5 bases at V and 0 bases at J, with 17 bases in the middle. There are 18 residues in the CDR3. Germline CDR1 reads SGHVS; CDR2 reads FNYEAQ. For the CDR3, the DNA is TGTGCCAGCAGCCGAGTCGGCGAGACTAGCTCTGGGGCCAACGTCCTGACTTTC. Translating it yields CASSRVGETSSGANVLTF.

The V gene is TRBV16, the J gene TRBJ1-5; no clear D gene. Trimming stripped 1 base from V and 0 bases from J, with 7 bases between. This CDR3 has 15 residues. The germline V gene encodes CDR1 KGHSY and CDR2 FQNENV. DNA for the CDR3: TGTGCCAGCAGCCAATGGAGGGTTAGCAATCAGCCCCAGCATTTT. Translated, it gives CASSQWRVSNQPQHF.

V usage is TRBV2 and J usage is TRBJ2-7, with a weak D call TRBD2 (5 bases). Between the trimmed V and J ends, which lost 2 bases and 6 bases, there was a span of 17 bases. This CDR3 has 15 amino acids. CDR1 is SNHLY and CDR2 is FYNNEI in the germline V gene. The CDR3 here is CASSELNGKGGEQYF. Written as DNA, the CDR3 is TGTGCCAGCAGTGAACTGAACGGGAAGGGTGGCGAGCAGTACTTC.

This clone was recorded only once. The chain links TRBV19 to TRBJ1-2, with D perhaps TRBD1 (5 bases). The CDR3 length is 13 residues. The ends were cut back, 10 bases at V and 3 bases at J, with 15 bases in the middle. Looked up from germline, CDR1 is LNHDA and CDR2 is SQIVND (reference sequence). The CDR3 loop is CATIRREYYGYTF. The CDR3 DNA is TGTGCCACTATTCGCAGGGAATACTATGGCTACACCTTC.

The chain recombines TRBV28 with TRBJ1-2, with TRBD1 matching over 7 bases. Looked up from germline, CDR1 is MDHEN and CDR2 is SYDVKM. CDR3 length equals 16 residues. Trimming cost V 5 bases and J 7 bases; bases outside gene matches: 16. For the CDR3, the DNA is TGTGCCAGCAGTCCCTTCTCCCAGGGGGGAAGGGTTGGCTACACCTTC. This sequence encodes CASSPFSQGGRVGYTF.

CDR3 coding DNA: TGCGCCAGCAGCCAAACCTGGGGGGACTACCGCCAAGAGACCCAGTACTTC. Its translation is CASSQTWGDYRQETQYF. This chain links TRBV4-3 with TRBJ2-5, with 7 positions matching TRBD2. The CDR3 covers 17 residues. Germline V lookup: CDR1 LGHNA, CDR2 YSLEER. The V segment lost 2 bases and the J segment 1 base; nucleotides outside the gene matches: 10.

V usage is TRBV2 and J usage is TRBJ2-7, with TRBD2 matching over 7 bases. Unmatched junction bases numbered 4, after V lost 8 bases and J lost 3 bases. Germline V gene data show CDR1 as SNHLY and CDR2 as FYNNEI. CDR3 length equals 12 residues. CDR3 loop: CASGGSSYEQYF. The CDR3 DNA reads as TGTGCCAGCGGCGGGAGTAGCTACGAGCAGTACTTC.